Each of the 26 T cell receptor beta chains below was sequenced from the same sample in a study of cytomegalovirus exposure and HLA in healthy donors (dated by TCRdb to between 2016 and 2019). Library preparation used the immunoSEQ multiplex PCR assay. For the multiplex PCR, a mixture combining 60 forward primers for TCR Vbeta segments and 13 reverse primers for TCR Jbeta segments was used. Held by TCRdb, this immuneACCESS table contains in-frame sequences only and omits some clones. Under half of the omission traces to an unresolved V gene where checked; the cause of the rest is unknown. For this sample the table gives under 200,000 clones, of which approximately 80% were detected only once. 6% to 8% of the sample goes to the ten largest clones. The sequenced sample consisted of PBMCs. The receptor source for this set is a male donor in good health and CMV-seropositive.

V gene TRBV19 combines with J gene TRBJ1-1; possible D gene TRBD1, 6 bases. Trimming removed 4 bases from V and 4 bases from J, with 13 bases in between. CDR3 length: 14 amino acids. Per the germline V gene, CDR1 is LNHDA and CDR2 is SQIVND (reference sequence). The CDR3 here is CASSRGRGGTEAFF. CDR3 sequence (DNA): TGTGCCAGTAGTAGGGGAAGGGGGGGCACTGAAGCTTTCTTT.

This clone was detected only once. V usage is TRBV30 and J usage is TRBJ1-2; TRBD1 agrees at 9 bases. Germline CDR1 and CDR2: GTSNPN and SVGIG (reference sequence). CDR3 length equals 14 residues. V was pared by 0 bases and J by 4 bases, with 3 bases of the junction left unmatched. The CDR3 region has the DNA TGTGCCTGGAGTGTAACAGGGGGCTTCTATGGCTACACCTTC. It encodes CAWSVTGGFYGYTF.

The chain links TRBV19 to TRBJ1-2, with D tentatively TRBD1 (5 bases). The CDR3 totals 14 residues. Germline V CDR1 and CDR2: LNHDA, SQIVND (reference sequence). V lost 10 bases and J lost 8, with 23 bases in between. In DNA, the CDR3 is TGTGCCACCACCCCCGCCTTCAGGGATACGGGCTACACCTTC. Amino acids: CATTPAFRDTGYTF.

This chain uses TRBV5-1 with TRBJ2-1; a possible D gene is TRBD2 (5 bases). V gave up 4 bases and J gave up 8 bases, with 7 bases separating them. CDR1 and CDR2 (germline): SGHRS, YFSETQ. This CDR3 spans 11 amino acids. CDR3 amino acids: CASSLRDEQFF. CDR3 DNA: TGCGCCAGCAGCCTGAGGGATGAGCAGTTCTTC.

This clone has only a few counts. The V and J genes are TRBV13 and TRBJ2-3, with 9 bases fitting TRBD2. The CDR3 totals 17 residues. After removal of 1 base from V and 2 bases from J, the junction contained 7 bases not matched to a gene. Germline V CDR1 and CDR2: PRHDT, FYEKMQ (reference sequence). As DNA, the CDR3 is TGTGCCAGCAGCTTAGTATTGAGCGGGGGGCCCACAGATACGCAGTATTTT. Translated, it gives CASSLVLSGGPTDTQYF.

This chain joins TRBV19 and TRBJ2-3; 7 bases line up with TRBD1. Germline V gene lookup returns CDR1 LNHDA and CDR2 SQIVND (reference sequence). The length of the CDR3 is 16 residues. V lost 1 base and J lost 1; bases outside the gene matches: 5. CDR3 in amino acids: CASSIVRGRGTDTQYF. The DNA for the CDR3 is TGTGCCAGTAGTATAGTAAGGGGGCGAGGCACAGATACGCAGTATTTT.

V usage is TRBV29-1 and J usage is TRBJ2-3; D gene uncertain. V was shortened by 7 bases and J by 3 bases, with 5 bases between the two germline ends. The germline V gene encodes CDR1 SQVTM and CDR2 ANQGSEA. This CDR3 region has 10 residues. DNA for the CDR3: TGCAGCGCGAGAACAGATACGCAGTATTTT. Its protein product is CSARTDTQYF.

The chain links TRBV15 to TRBJ1-3; tentative D call: TRBD1 (6 bases). CDR1 is LNHNV, CDR2 YYDKDF, per germline (reference sequence). The CDR3 runs to 14 residues. V was shortened by 0 bases and J by 3 bases, with 6 bases between the two germline ends. DNA for the CDR3: TGTGCCACCAGCAGAGACAGGGGTGGAAACACCATATATTTT. Its translation: CATSRDRGGNTIYF.

CDR3 residues: CASSQEPHRGKNIQYF. CDR3 nucleotide sequence: TGCGCCAGCAGCCAAGAACCCCACAGGGGGAAAAACATTCAGTACTTC. J is TRBJ2-4 and V is TRBV4-1; TRBD1 matches 8 bases. CDR3 size: 16 residues. The junction had 5 bases not matched to a gene; V was cut back by 0 bases and J by 4 bases. The V gene's germline CDR1 is MGHRA and CDR2 YSYEKL.

The sample holds a few counts of this clone. The chain has TRBV10-2 and TRBJ1-5; 7 positions match TRBD1. CDR3 length: 13 amino acids. The germline CDR1 and CDR2 sequences are WSHSY and SAAADI. V lost 2 bases and J lost 8; bases outside the gene matches: 3. The CDR3 loop reads CASSEATGKPQHF. The CDR3 DNA reads as TGCGCCAGCAGTGAGGCGACAGGGAAGCCCCAGCATTTT.

The chain is built from TRBV5-1 and TRBJ1-3, with 7 nucleotides matching TRBD1. The length of the CDR3 is 15 residues. Germline trimming cut 2 bases from V and 0 bases from J; bases unmatched to any gene: 2. Germline CDR1 reads SGHRS; CDR2 reads YFSETQ. The CDR3: CASSFDRVSGNTIYF. The CDR3 DNA follows: TGCGCCAGCAGCTTTGACAGGGTCTCTGGAAACACCATATATTTT.

The chain couples TRBV21-1 to TRBJ2-5; the table calls TRBD2, which could not be checked here. TRBV21-1 is assigned pseudogene status. There are 15 residues in the CDR3. The CDR3 DNA sequence: TGTGCCAGCAGCAACCCGGGGGGGGGCGTTGAGACCCAGTACTTC. It codes for CASSNPGGGVETQYF.

This clone occurred a few times. V gene TRBV5-6 combines with J gene TRBJ1-4, with 12 bases matching TRBD1. Trimming took 4 bases from V and 4 from J; bases not matched to a gene: 14. CDR1 is SGHDT, CDR2 YYEEEE, per germline. This CDR3 is built from 19 residues. The CDR3 DNA reads as TGTGCCAGCAGCGTAGTACCCGGGACAGGGGGCGCCGGTAATGAAAAACTGTTTTTT. Translation: CASSVVPGTGGAGNEKLFF.

This chain joins TRBV9 and TRBJ2-3, with TRBD2 identical over 8 bases. V trimming: 4 bases; J trimming: 4 bases; junction bases outside the gene matches: 11. The CDR3 spans 16 residues. In germline, CDR1 is SGDLS, CDR2 YYNGEE. Written as DNA, the CDR3 is TGTGCCAGCAGCTCGAGGGTGCGGGGGGCCTCAGATACGCAGTATTTT. Its protein product is CASSSRVRGASDTQYF.

The gene calls are TRBV27 and TRBJ2-1, with 7 bases aligning to TRBD2. J gave up 5 bases and V 3 bases, and 7 bases lay outside the gene matches. The length of the CDR3 is 15 residues. Per the germline V gene, CDR1 is MNHEY and CDR2 is SMNVEV (reference sequence). DNA of the CDR3: TGTGCCAGCAGTTTTAACGGGGGGTGGGACAATGAGCAGTTCTTC. Translating it yields CASSFNGGWDNEQFF.

This clone was seen a single time. The chain has TRBV5-5 and TRBJ2-5; D not resolved. Looked up from germline, CDR1 is SGHKS and CDR2 is YYEKEE (reference sequence). This CDR3 region has 15 residues. V lost 4 bases and J 4 bases, leaving 17 bases between the germline ends. In DNA, the CDR3 is TGTGCCAGCAGCCCGACAATCTCCCCGTCAGAGACCCAGTACTTC. Its translation is CASSPTISPSETQYF.

This chain joins TRBV4-3 and TRBJ2-3; 12 positions agree with TRBD2. From germline, CDR1 is LGHNA and CDR2 YSLEER. The ends lost 4 bases at V and 1 base at J; junction bases unmatched: 12. This CDR3 contains 19 residues. CDR3 amino acids: CASSPEGLAGGGGTDTQYF. CDR3 sequence (DNA): TGCGCCAGCAGCCCGGAGGGGCTAGCGGGGGGGGGTGGCACAGATACGCAGTATTTT.

J is TRBJ1-2 and V is TRBV5-4, with a weak D call TRBD1 (6 bases). The CDR3 is 14 amino acids. The germline V and J ends were trimmed by 2 bases and 2 bases, with 10 bases remaining between them. Germline lookup yields CDR1 SGHNT and CDR2 YYREEE (reference sequence). Here the CDR3 reads CASSFRQANYGYTF. The CDR3 DNA follows: TGTGCCAGCAGCTTCCGACAGGCAAACTATGGCTACACCTTC.

The table lists this clone with a count of one. The chain employs TRBV30 and TRBJ1-2, with 9 bases fitting TRBD1. The CDR3 loop spans 14 amino acids. J gave up 4 bases and V 0 bases, and 3 bases lay outside the gene matches. Looked up from germline, CDR1 is GTSNPN and CDR2 is SVGIG (reference sequence). CDR3 amino acids: CAWSVNRGPYGYTF. DNA for the CDR3: TGTGCCTGGAGTGTAAACAGGGGGCCCTATGGCTACACCTTC.

The chain is built from TRBV9 and TRBJ1-1, with a possible D match to TRBD1 (5 bases). V was trimmed by 0 bases and J by 3 bases, leaving 18 bases between them. This CDR3 has 17 amino acids. Germline loops: CDR1 SGDLS, CDR2 YYNGEE. The DNA of the CDR3 is TGTGCCAGCAGCGTAGCTCCCTCGGGGGAGGGAGACACTGAAGCTTTCTTT. Translation: CASSVAPSGEGDTEAFF.

This CDR3 reads CAWSVRGLSGNTIYF. For the CDR3, the DNA is TGTGCCTGGAGTGTTCGAGGGCTCTCTGGAAACACCATATATTTT. The V and J genes are TRBV30 and TRBJ1-3; D is ambiguous. The CDR3 covers 15 residues. The V end was cut by 0 bases, the J end by 0 bases, with 9 bases between. Per germline, CDR1 GTSNPN and CDR2 SVGIG (reference sequence).

The chain recombines TRBV30 with TRBJ2-5; TRBD2 agrees at 12 bases. Germline V lookup: CDR1 GTSNPN, CDR2 SVGIG (reference sequence). V trimming: 4 bases; J trimming: 5 bases; junction bases outside the gene matches: 5. The length of the CDR3 is 14 residues. CDR3 in DNA: TGTGCCTGGACTAGCGGGGGGGCGGGGGAGACCCAGTACTTC. Residues: CAWTSGGAGETQYF. Based on the CDR3 plus reference TRBV30 and TRBJ2-5, the full variable domain is SQTIHQWPATLVQPVGSPLSLECTVEGTSNPNLYWYRQAAGRGLQLLFYSVGIGQISSEVPQNLSASRPQDRQFILSSKKLLLSDSGFYLCAWTSGGAGETQYFGPGTRLLVL.

The V call is TRBV30, the J call TRBJ2-1; 8 nucleotides align to TRBD2. This CDR3 has 15 amino acids. Germline V gives CDR1 GTSNPN, CDR2 SVGIG (reference sequence). V trimming: 3 bases; J trimming: 4 bases; junction bases outside the gene matches: 8. The DNA for the CDR3 is TGTGCCTGGAGCCCGAGCGGGGGCCGTTACAATGAGCAGTTCTTC. Protein: CAWSPSGGRYNEQFF.

There are a few counts of this clone. V is TRBV10-1 and J is TRBJ2-1; TRBD1 aligns across 9 bases. The germline V gene encodes CDR1 WNHNN and CDR2 SYGVQD (reference sequence). V shed 6 bases and J 6 bases; nucleotides not matched to a gene: 9. The CDR3 has 15 amino acids. The CDR3 coding sequence is TGCGCCAGCAGCCCCACAGGGGGCAGGCCCAATGAGCAGTTCTTC. This gives the protein CASSPTGGRPNEQFF.

This clone was counted only a few times. The chain is built from TRBV6-5 and TRBJ1-6, with 7 bases identical to TRBD1. The CDR3 runs to 13 residues. Germline CDR1 is MNHEY and CDR2 is SVGAGI. The ends lost 1 base at V and 9 bases at J; junction bases unmatched: 0. The CDR3 is CASSYYRGSPLHF. The CDR3 DNA reads as TGTGCCAGCAGTTACTACAGGGGTTCACCCCTCCACTTT.

The chain combines TRBV13 with TRBJ2-2, with 9 bases that match TRBD1. CDR3 size: 20 residues. The V gene end was trimmed by 3 bases and the J gene end by 6 bases; junction bases not matched to a gene: 20. The germline gives CDR1 PRHDT, CDR2 FYEKMQ (reference sequence). CDR3 bases: TGTGCCAGCAGCTTCAGCGAGGAGGTTCGGACAGGGGTAGTTTCCGGGGAGCTGTTTTTT. This codes for CASSFSEEVRTGVVSGELFF.